This T cell receptor beta chain comes out of a study of T cell responses to AZD1222 COVID-19 vaccine. Overall study results and limits: The sample set comprised mostly white British donors with more females, and clonal diversity was possibly underestimated. Unmutated variant regions are reportedly the target of nearly half of TCRs that are spike-specific. Recipients of two AZD1222 doses showed rising Spike-specific TCR breadth and depth. Repertoire sampling was restricted to post-peak T cell response timepoints.

A note on this clone: Its antigen is not identified.

Trimming took 1 base from V and 0 from J, leaving 7 bases between them. The V gene's germline CDR1 is MGHRA and CDR2 YSYEKL. The CDR3 contains 15 residues. Clones were read by immunoSEQ multiplex PCR, and TCRdb kept only the in-frame ones, dropping some. The sample records more than 35,000 clones, 75% to 85% being singletons. This clonotype was sampled from an adult in good health. The material sequenced was peripheral blood, taken on day 0 of AZD1222 vaccination. The rearrangement links TRBV4-1 to TRBJ1-5, with D unresolved. The CDR3 DNA reads as TGCGCCAGCAGCCAAGGGGCGAATAGCAATCAGCCCCAGCATTTT. It encodes CASSQGANSNQPQHF.